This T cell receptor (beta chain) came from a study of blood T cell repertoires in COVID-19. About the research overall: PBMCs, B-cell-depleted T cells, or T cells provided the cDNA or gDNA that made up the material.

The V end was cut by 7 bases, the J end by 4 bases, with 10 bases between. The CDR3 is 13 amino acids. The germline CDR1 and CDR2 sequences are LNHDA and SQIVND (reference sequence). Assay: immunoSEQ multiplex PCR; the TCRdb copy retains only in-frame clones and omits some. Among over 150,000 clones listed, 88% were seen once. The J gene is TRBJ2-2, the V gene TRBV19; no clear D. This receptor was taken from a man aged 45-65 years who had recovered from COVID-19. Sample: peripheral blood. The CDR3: CASIHSGTGELFF. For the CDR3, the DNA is TGTGCCAGTATCCATTCAGGCACCGGGGAGCTGTTTTTT.